These 8 T cell receptor beta chains came from one sample sequenced in a study of cytotoxic CD8 clonotypes in ibrutinib-treated CLL. Some clones are missing from TCRdb's copy, which holds only in-frame ones; the method was immunoSEQ multiplex PCR. The table includes about 130,000 clones, 70% to 80% detected once. Sample: PBMCs, taken after 24 months of ibrutinib treatment. These receptors came from a human donor with chronic lymphocytic leukemia.

The gene calls are TRBV14 and TRBJ1-2; possibly TRBD1 for D (5 bases). The CDR3 sequence is 16 residues long. CDR1 and CDR2 from the germline V gene are SGHDN and FVKESK. Trimming shortened V by 3 bases and J by 7 bases, and 21 bases separated the two germline ends. CDR3 in amino acids: CASSHQGTGPTGGYTF. CDR3 DNA: TGTGCCAGCAGCCACCAAGGGACCGGGCCCACCGGTGGCTACACCTTC.

V and J are TRBV10-3 and TRBJ1-2; TRBD1 matches at 7 bases. Germline V CDR1 and CDR2: ENHRY, SYGVKD. After removal of 6 bases from V and 2 bases from J, the junction contained 3 bases not matched to a gene. This CDR3 is 13 amino acids long. The CDR3 is CAISLGQNYGYTF. In DNA, the CDR3 is TGTGCCATCAGCCTGGGACAGAACTATGGCTACACCTTC.

As to this clone: It is unclear where the CDR3 begins or ends on the DNA, so no DNA is shown, and the CDR3 is as TCRdb lists it. V usage is TRBV9 and J usage is TRBJ1-3; TRBD1 reflects the table's D call only, with no check against the DNA. Ends included, the CDR3 has 12 residues. In germline, CDR1 is SGDLS, CDR2 YYNGEE. CDR3 in amino acids: CASSVAAGALYF.

The V gene is TRBV5-1, the J gene TRBJ1-6, with a possible D match to TRBD1 (5 bases). Deletions cut 4 bases from V and 8 bases from J, with 16 bases between. The CDR3 runs to 15 residues. Germline V CDR1 and CDR2: SGHRS, YFSETQ. CDR3 sequence: CASSRQAGGDSPLHF. CDR3 sequence (DNA): TGCGCCAGCAGCCGCCAGGCCGGGGGAGATTCACCCCTCCACTTT.

This clone was picked up a small number of times. The chain uses TRBV11-2 and TRBJ1-2; D not resolved. CDR1 is SGHAT and CDR2 is FQNNGV in the germline V gene. Trimming took off 3 bases at V and 4 bases at J, with 9 bases between the two ends. This CDR3 has 13 residues. Here the CDR3 DNA reads TGTGCCAGCAGCTTCCCCTCTGGCTATGGCTACACCTTC. Amino acids: CASSFPSGYGYTF.

This clone has just one count. This chain links TRBV10-3 with TRBJ2-2; 12 positions match TRBD1. The germline V gene has CDR1 ENHRY and CDR2 SYGVKD. The CDR3 has 14 residues. With 6 bases clipped from V and 8 bases from J, the junction kept 4 bases outside the gene matches. The CDR3 DNA reads TGTGCCATCAGCCGGGACAGGGGGCCTGGGGAGCTGTTTTTT. Protein: CAISRDRGPGELFF.

The chain couples TRBV11-1 to TRBJ1-2; D is unresolved. V shed 5 bases and J shed 4 bases, with 11 bases lying between them. Germline lookup yields CDR1 SGHAT and CDR2 FQDESV (reference sequence). This CDR3 comprises 13 residues. The CDR3 sequence: CASSPGGRYGYTF. CDR3 DNA sequence: TGTGCCAGCAGCCCGGGCGGACGCTATGGCTACACCTTC.

The table lists this clone with a few counts. The rearrangement uses TRBV6-1 and TRBJ2-5; TRBD2 aligns across 8 bases. The CDR3 consists of 14 residues. From germline, CDR1 is MNHNS and CDR2 SASEGT. Trimming at V came to 5 bases and at J to 5 bases, leaving 7 bases not matched to a gene. The CDR3 is CASSPGGGRETQYF. For the CDR3, the DNA is TGTGCCAGCAGTCCCGGGGGCGGGAGGGAGACCCAGTACTTC.